Below, 21 T cell receptor beta chains from the same sample are listed, as sequenced in a study of T-cell reconstitution after alpha-beta-depleted transplantation in children. TCRbeta library preparation incorporated unique molecular identifiers. In TCRdb, the PCR reads were re-called with MiXCR into one record per CDR3 protein. The table shows approximately 350,000 distinct CDR3 sequences, with under 13% occurring only once. The starting material was PBMCs from the stem cell graft donor, obtained from the stem cell graft. The receptor source for this set is a human donor who donated a stem cell graft to a child with acute lymphoblastic leukemia.

J is TRBJ2-3 and V is TRBV4-3; 13 bases line up with TRBD2. CDR1 is LGHNA and CDR2 is YSLEER in the germline V gene. The CDR3 is made up of 18 amino acids. The V segment lost 5 bases and the J segment 0 bases; nucleotides outside the gene matches: 8. The CDR3 DNA sequence: TGCGCCAGCAGCTCGGGACTAGCGGGGTTGGGAAGCACAGATACGCAGTATTTT. Encoded protein: CASSSGLAGLGSTDTQYF.

This clonotype was picked up a small number of times. The chain has TRBV7-6 and TRBJ1-2; D unresolved. The V gene's germline CDR1 is SGHVS and CDR2 FNYEAQ. V was cut by 8 bases and J by 5 bases, with 18 bases left in between. The CDR3 is made up of 14 amino acids. This CDR3 is CASGRGNFSYGYTF. The CDR3, as DNA: TGTGCCAGCGGAAGAGGCAACTTCTCATATGGCTACACCTTC.

In this sample, this clonotype turned up many times. DNA of the CDR3: TGTGCCAGCAGCGAGCGGAACACCGGGGAGCTGTTTTTT. Protein sequence: CASSERNTGELFF. This chain uses TRBV28 with TRBJ2-2; D gene uncertain. Germline lookup yields CDR1 MDHEN and CDR2 SYDVKM. Deletions cut 6 bases from V and 1 base from J, with 6 bases between. CDR3 length: 13 residues.

This clonotype showed up just a few times. The chain links TRBV28 to TRBJ2-2, with D hard to call. Germline V lookup: CDR1 MDHEN, CDR2 SYDVKM. V lost 10 bases and J lost 9, with 9 bases in between. The CDR3 runs to 10 residues. CDR3 loop: CATLRRELFF. The CDR3 region has the DNA TGTGCCACGCTCCGGAGGGAGCTGTTTTTT.

There are a few counts of this clonotype. This rearrangement joins TRBV12-3 or TRBV12-4 to TRBJ1-2; TRBD1 matches at 8 bases. With V trimmed by 5 bases and J by 7 bases, 12 bases remained unmatched. CDR3 size: 15 residues. CDR3 in amino acids: CASSPGTGLYLGYTF. In DNA form, the CDR3 reads TGTGCCAGCAGTCCCGGGACAGGTCTCTATCTTGGCTACACCTTC.

This clonotype was observed a handful of times. This chain joins TRBV20-1 and TRBJ2-1; 7 bases are shared with TRBD2. The V gene's germline CDR1 is DFQATT and CDR2 SNEGSKA (reference sequence). The CDR3 extends over 14 amino acids. Losses at the gene ends were 2 bases for V and 5 bases for J; bases not matched to a gene: 6. This chain's CDR3 is CSARPPGGHNEQFF. For the CDR3, the DNA is TGCAGTGCTAGACCCCCGGGAGGCCACAATGAGCAGTTCTTC.

This clonotype has only a few counts. This rearrangement joins TRBV7-2 to TRBJ2-1; 10 bases map to TRBD1. The V and J ends lost 2 bases and 5 bases, in that order; junction bases with no gene match: 3. The CDR3 is 15 amino acids. CDR1 is SGHTA and CDR2 is FQGNSA in the germline V gene. CDR3 sequence: CASSLSGQGHNEQFF. The CDR3 DNA follows: TGTGCCAGCAGCTTATCGGGACAGGGGCACAATGAGCAGTTCTTC. Filled out from reference TRBV7-2 and TRBJ2-1, the complete variable domain reads GAGVSQSPSNKVTEKGKDVELRCDPISGHTALYWYRQSLGQGLEFLIYFQGNSAPDKSGLPSDRFSAERTGGSVSTLTIQRTQQEDSAVYLCASSLSGQGHNEQFFGPGTRLTVL.

In its sample, this clonotype was seen a few times. V and J are TRBV6-5 and TRBJ1-2; a weak D match, TRBD1 (6 bases). This CDR3 contains 15 residues. Germline CDR1 is MNHEY and CDR2 is SVGAGI. Trimming stripped 2 bases from V and 4 bases from J, with 14 bases between. CDR3 sequence reads: CASSYPSGDSYGYTF. Here the CDR3 DNA reads TGTGCCAGCAGTTACCCTTCAGGGGATAGCTATGGCTACACCTTC.

The J gene is TRBJ1-5, the V gene TRBV12-5; unclear D gene. The CDR3 totals 16 residues. The V end lost 0 bases, the J end lost 1 base, and 10 bases lay between the germline ends. Germline V gene sequence: CDR1 LGHNT, CDR2 FRNRAP. Here the CDR3 DNA reads TGTGCTAGTGGTTTGGTAGGGAAGGTAAGCAATCAGCCCCAGCATTTT. Protein sequence: CASGLVGKVSNQPQHF.

This clonotype was seen ten or more times. V usage is TRBV27 and J usage is TRBJ1-5; D might be TRBD1 (6 bases). Germline V gene data show CDR1 as MNHEY and CDR2 as SMNVEV (reference sequence). Trimming stripped 3 bases from V and 4 bases from J, with 10 bases between. The CDR3 is 14 residues long. Here the CDR3 reads CASSFGGTNQPQHF. CDR3 nucleotides: TGTGCCAGCAGTTTTGGGGGGACAAATCAGCCCCAGCATTTT.

About this clonotype itself: It may be a read error: a sequence one base away is much more abundant. The rearrangement links TRBV20-1 to TRBJ2-5, with 11 positions matching TRBD2. Germline V CDR1 and CDR2: DFQATT, SNEGSKA (reference sequence). The CDR3 contains 14 residues. The CDR3 nucleotides are TGCAGTGCTGGTAGCGGGAGGGGCCGATGGACCGAGTACTTC. Its protein product is CSAGSGRGRWTEYF.

The sample holds a few counts of this clonotype. The J gene is TRBJ2-4, the V gene TRBV15; the match to TRBD2 covers 11 bases. J lost 8 bases, V lost 3 bases, and 3 bases had no gene match. Germline CDR1 LNHNV, CDR2 YYDKDF (reference sequence). This CDR3 contains 14 residues. The CDR3 sequence is CATSSSGRDHIQYF. The CDR3 nucleotides are TGTGCCACCAGCAGTAGCGGGAGGGACCACATTCAGTACTTC. Complete variable domain (other parts from reference TRBV15 and TRBJ2-4): DAMVIQNPRYQVTQFGKPVTLSCSQTLNHNVMYWYQQKSSQAPKLLFHYYDKDFNNEADTPDNFQSRRPNTSFCFLDIRSPGLGDTAMYLCATSSSGRDHIQYFGAGTRLSVL.

Many counts were recorded for this clonotype. The V and J genes are TRBV12-3 or TRBV12-4 and TRBJ2-7; D call uncertain. Trimming left V 6 bases short and J 0 bases short, with 15 bases between. This CDR3 is 15 amino acids long. DNA for the CDR3: TGTGCCAGCAGCTCGTACCCGGCTTCCTCCTACGAGCAGTACTTC. Its protein product is CASSSYPASSYEQYF.

The gene calls are TRBV5-5 and TRBJ2-7; D is unresolved. The CDR3 contains 14 residues. With 0 bases removed from V and 2 bases from J, the gap between germline ends came to 9 bases. The germline V gene has CDR1 SGHKS and CDR2 YYEKEE (reference sequence). The CDR3 is CASSLEGRTYEQYF. The CDR3 nucleotides read TGTGCCAGCAGCTTGGAGGGCAGAACCTACGAGCAGTACTTC. The whole variable domain, filled in from reference TRBV5-5 and TRBJ2-7, reads DAGVTQSPTHLIKTRGQQVTLRCSPISGHKSVSWYQQVLGQGPQFIFQYYEKEERGRGNFPDRFSARQFPNYSSELNVNALLLGDSALYLCASSLEGRTYEQYFGPGTRLTVT.

CDR3 DNA: TGCAGTGCTAGAGTCGGCGGGTGGATCCTCGCAGATACGCAGTATTTT. This encodes CSARVGGWILADTQYF. This rearrangement joins TRBV20-1 to TRBJ2-3; tentatively, D is TRBD2 (5 bases). The CDR3 is 16 amino acids. Germline V gene sequence: CDR1 DFQATT, CDR2 SNEGSKA (reference sequence). V was trimmed by 1 base and J by 4 bases, leaving 18 bases between them.

This chain connects TRBV7-9 to TRBJ2-3; maybe TRBD1 (8 bases). From germline, CDR1 is SEHNR and CDR2 FQNEAQ (reference sequence). Trimming stripped 5 bases from V and 3 bases from J, with 18 bases between. The CDR3 contains 16 residues. CDR3 bases: TGTGCCAGCAGCGCAACGACAGGGGAGGGGACAGATACGCAGTATTTT. It encodes CASSATTGEGTDTQYF.

This clonotype was recorded a few times. The J gene is TRBJ2-7, the V gene TRBV28, with a tentative D call TRBD2 (5 bases). The length of the CDR3 is 15 residues. Trimming shortened V by 6 bases and J by 0 bases, and 15 bases separated the two germline ends. Germline loops: CDR1 MDHEN, CDR2 SYDVKM. The CDR3 protein is CASSRLPGSSYEQYF. As DNA, the CDR3 is TGTGCCAGCAGCCGCCTGCCGGGGAGCTCCTACGAGCAGTACTTC.

A few counts support this clonotype. The J gene is TRBJ2-3, the V gene TRBV20-1, with 8 nucleotides matching TRBD1. CDR1 and CDR2 (germline): DFQATT, SNEGSKA (reference sequence). CDR3 length: 16 amino acids. The V gene end was trimmed by 3 bases and the J gene end by 7 bases; junction bases not matched to a gene: 15. For the CDR3, the DNA is TGCAGTGCTAGTGAGGACGCTAGGACAGGGACACATACGCAGTATTTT. Translating gives CSASEDARTGTHTQYF.

This clonotype was seen many times. The chain has TRBV7-2 and TRBJ2-2; D gene ambiguous. The germline gives CDR1 SGHTA, CDR2 FQGNSA. CDR3 length: 16 residues. V gave up 10 bases and J gave up 0 bases, with 18 bases separating them. The CDR3 loop is CATAPSRPPNTGELFF. Here the CDR3 DNA reads TGTGCCACCGCGCCATCTAGACCACCGAACACCGGGGAGCTGTTTTTT. Full variable domain (outside the CDR3, taken from reference TRBV7-2 and TRBJ2-2): GAGVSQSPSNKVTEKGKDVELRCDPISGHTALYWYRQSLGQGLEFLIYFQGNSAPDKSGLPSDRFSAERTGGSVSTLTIQRTQQEDSAVYLCATAPSRPPNTGELFFGEGSRLTVL.

This chain links TRBV5-1 with TRBJ2-4; 11 nucleotides line up with TRBD2. This CDR3 has 19 amino acids. Germline trimming cut 2 bases from V and 7 bases from J; bases unmatched to any gene: 17. The germline gives CDR1 SGHRS, CDR2 YFSETQ. The CDR3 bases are TGCGCCAGCAGCTTCACAGGGGCCGCGGGGACTAGCGGAGGGAACATTCAGTACTTC. Translating gives CASSFTGAAGTSGGNIQYF.

The gene calls are TRBV7-2 and TRBJ2-7; 12 bases are shared with TRBD1. Trimming cost V 5 bases and J 6 bases; bases outside gene matches: 5. Germline V gene data show CDR1 as SGHTA and CDR2 as FQGNSA. This CDR3 comprises 14 residues. CDR3 protein: CASSKGQGAVEQYF. CDR3 coding DNA: TGTGCCAGCAGCAAGGGACAGGGGGCGGTCGAGCAGTACTTC. The variable domain in full, with the rest retrieved from reference TRBV7-2 and TRBJ2-7, is GAGVSQSPSNKVTEKGKDVELRCDPISGHTALYWYRQSLGQGLEFLIYFQGNSAPDKSGLPSDRFSAERTGGSVSTLTIQRTQQEDSAVYLCASSKGQGAVEQYFGPGTRLTVT.